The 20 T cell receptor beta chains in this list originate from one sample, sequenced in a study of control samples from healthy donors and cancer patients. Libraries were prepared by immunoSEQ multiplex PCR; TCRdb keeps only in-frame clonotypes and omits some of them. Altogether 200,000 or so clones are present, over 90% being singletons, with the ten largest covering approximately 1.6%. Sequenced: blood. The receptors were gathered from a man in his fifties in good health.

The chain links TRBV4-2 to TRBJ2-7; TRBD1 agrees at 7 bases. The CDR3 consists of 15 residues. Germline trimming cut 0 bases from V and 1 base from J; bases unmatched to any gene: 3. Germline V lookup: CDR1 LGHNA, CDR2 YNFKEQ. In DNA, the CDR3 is TGTGCCAGCAGCCAAGAAGGGGACAGATCCTACGAGCAGTACTTC. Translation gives CASSQEGDRSYEQYF.

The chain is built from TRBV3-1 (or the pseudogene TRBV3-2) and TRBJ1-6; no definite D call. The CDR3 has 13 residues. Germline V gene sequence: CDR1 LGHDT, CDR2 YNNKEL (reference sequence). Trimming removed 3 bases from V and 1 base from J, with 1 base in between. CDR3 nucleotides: TGTGCCAGCAGCCAGTCCTATAATTCACCCCTCCACTTT. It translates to CASSQSYNSPLHF.

The CDR3 DNA reads as TGTGCCAGCAGCCCGGCCGATTCGGCAGGGGGGTATGGCTACACCTTC. It translates to CASSPADSAGGYGYTF. The rearrangement links TRBV7-2 to TRBJ1-2, with TRBD1 matching over 7 bases. Germline V lookup: CDR1 SGHTA, CDR2 FQGNSA. This CDR3 spans 16 amino acids. J lost 5 bases, V lost 5 bases, and 14 bases had no gene match. Using reference TRBV7-2 and TRBJ1-2 for the parts outside the CDR3, the full variable domain is GAGVSQSPSNKVTEKGKDVELRCDPISGHTALYWYRQSLGQGLEFLIYFQGNSAPDKSGLPSDRFSAERTGGSVSTLTIQRTQQEDSAVYLCASSPADSAGGYGYTFGSGTRLTVV.

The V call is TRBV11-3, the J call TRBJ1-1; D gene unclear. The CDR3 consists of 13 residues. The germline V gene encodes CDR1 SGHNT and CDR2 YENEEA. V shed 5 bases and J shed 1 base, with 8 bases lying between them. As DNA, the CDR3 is TGTGCCAGCAGCGCAAATAAGAACACTGAAGCTTTCTTT. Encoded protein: CASSANKNTEAFF.

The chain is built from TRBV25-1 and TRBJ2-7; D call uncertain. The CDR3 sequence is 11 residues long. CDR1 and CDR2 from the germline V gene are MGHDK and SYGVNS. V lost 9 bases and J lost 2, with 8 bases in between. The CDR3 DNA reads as TGTGCCAGGGGGTTCACCTACGAGCAGTACGTC. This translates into CARGFTYEQYV.

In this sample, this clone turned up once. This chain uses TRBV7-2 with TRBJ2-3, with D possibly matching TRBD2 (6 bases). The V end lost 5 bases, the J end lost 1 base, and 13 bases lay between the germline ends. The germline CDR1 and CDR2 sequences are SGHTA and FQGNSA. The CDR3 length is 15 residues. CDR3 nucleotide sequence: TGTGCCAGCAGCCAGGTCCGCGGGGGCACAGATACGCAGTATTTT. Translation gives CASSQVRGGTDTQYF.

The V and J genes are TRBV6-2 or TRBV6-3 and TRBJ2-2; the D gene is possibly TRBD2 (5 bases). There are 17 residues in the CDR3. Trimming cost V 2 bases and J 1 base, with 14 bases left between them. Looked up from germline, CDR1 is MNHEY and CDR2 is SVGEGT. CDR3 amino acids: CASSYLLRGLNTGELFF. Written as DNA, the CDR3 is TGTGCCAGCAGTTACCTCTTGAGAGGGTTGAACACCGGGGAGCTGTTTTTT.

This chain's CDR3 is CAWSNAAQETQYF. In DNA, the CDR3 is TGTGCCTGGAGTAACGCGGCCCAAGAGACCCAGTACTTC. This chain connects TRBV30 to TRBJ2-5; D unresolved. Germline-derived CDR1 and CDR2 are GTSNPN and SVGIG (reference sequence). This CDR3 is 13 amino acids long. V lost 2 bases and J 1 base, leaving 8 bases between the germline ends.

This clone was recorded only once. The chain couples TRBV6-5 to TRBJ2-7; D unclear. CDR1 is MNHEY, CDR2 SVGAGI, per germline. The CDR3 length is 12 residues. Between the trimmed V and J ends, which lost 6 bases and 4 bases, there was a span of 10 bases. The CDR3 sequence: CASRRADYEQYV. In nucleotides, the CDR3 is TGTGCCAGCAGACGCGCCGATTACGAGCAGTACGTC.

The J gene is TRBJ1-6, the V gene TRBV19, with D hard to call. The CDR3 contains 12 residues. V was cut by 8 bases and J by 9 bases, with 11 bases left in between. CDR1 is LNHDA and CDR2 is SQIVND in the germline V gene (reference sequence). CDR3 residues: CASSVLGSPLHF. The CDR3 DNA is TGTGCCAGTTCCGTATTGGGTTCACCCCTCCACTTT.

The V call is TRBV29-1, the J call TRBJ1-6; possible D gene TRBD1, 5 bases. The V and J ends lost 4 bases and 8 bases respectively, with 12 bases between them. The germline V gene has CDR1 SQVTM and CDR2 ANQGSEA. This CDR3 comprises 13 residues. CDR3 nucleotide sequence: TGCAGCGTTGGATGGGGCCAGGATTCACCCCTCCACTTT. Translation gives CSVGWGQDSPLHF.

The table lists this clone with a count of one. The CDR3 DNA reads as TGTGCCAGCAGTGTTTGGAAGACCACCGGGGAGCTGTTTTTT. Residues: CASSVWKTTGELFF. The chain couples TRBV2 to TRBJ2-2; no definite D call. The V end was cut by 4 bases, the J end by 4 bases, with 10 bases between. The CDR3 length is 14 residues. CDR1 and CDR2 (germline): SNHLY, FYNNEI.

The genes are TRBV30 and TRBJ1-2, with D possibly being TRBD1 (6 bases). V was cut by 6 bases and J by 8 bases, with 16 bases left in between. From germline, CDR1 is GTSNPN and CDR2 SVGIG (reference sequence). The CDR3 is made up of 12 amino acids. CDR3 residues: CACQRGIGGYTF. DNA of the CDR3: TGTGCCTGCCAAAGGGGGATAGGCGGCTACACCTTC.

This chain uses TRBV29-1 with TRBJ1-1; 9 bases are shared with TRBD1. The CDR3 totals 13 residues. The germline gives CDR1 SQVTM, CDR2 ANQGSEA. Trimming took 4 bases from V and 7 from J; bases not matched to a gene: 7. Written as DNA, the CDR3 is TGCAGCGTTGGGGGACAGGGTCTGGATGAAGCTTTCTTT. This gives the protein CSVGGQGLDEAFF.

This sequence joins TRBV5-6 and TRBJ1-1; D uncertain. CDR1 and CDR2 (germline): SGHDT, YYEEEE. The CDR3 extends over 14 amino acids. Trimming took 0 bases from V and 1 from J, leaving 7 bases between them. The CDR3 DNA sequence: TGTGCCAGCAGCTTGGTACAGAGGAACACTGAAGCTTTCTTT. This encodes CASSLVQRNTEAFF.

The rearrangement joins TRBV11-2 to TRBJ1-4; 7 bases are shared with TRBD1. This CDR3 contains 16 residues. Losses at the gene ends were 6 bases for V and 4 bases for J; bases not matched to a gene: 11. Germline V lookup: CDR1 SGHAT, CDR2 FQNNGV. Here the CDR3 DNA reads TGTGCCAGCAGAAAACTATCGACAGGGTTTAATGAAAAACTGTTTTTT. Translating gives CASRKLSTGFNEKLFF.

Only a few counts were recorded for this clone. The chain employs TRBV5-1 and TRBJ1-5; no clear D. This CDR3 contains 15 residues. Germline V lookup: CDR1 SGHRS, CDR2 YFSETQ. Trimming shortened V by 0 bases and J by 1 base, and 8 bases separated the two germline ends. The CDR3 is CASSLVPGSNQPQHF. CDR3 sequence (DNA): TGCGCCAGCAGCTTGGTGCCCGGGAGCAATCAGCCCCAGCATTTT.

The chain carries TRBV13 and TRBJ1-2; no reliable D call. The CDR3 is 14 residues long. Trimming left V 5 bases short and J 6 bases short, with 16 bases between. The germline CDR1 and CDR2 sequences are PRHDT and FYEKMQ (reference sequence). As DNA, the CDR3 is TGTGCCAGCAGCCTAGAGAATAGGGTAGATGGCTACACCTTC. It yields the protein CASSLENRVDGYTF.

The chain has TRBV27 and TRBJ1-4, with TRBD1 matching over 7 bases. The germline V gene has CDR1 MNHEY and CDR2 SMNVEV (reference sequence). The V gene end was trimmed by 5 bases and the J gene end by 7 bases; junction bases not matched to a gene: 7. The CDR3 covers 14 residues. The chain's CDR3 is CASSLGRQGEKLFF. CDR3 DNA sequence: TGTGCCAGCAGTCTCGGCCGACAGGGTGAAAAACTGTTTTTT.

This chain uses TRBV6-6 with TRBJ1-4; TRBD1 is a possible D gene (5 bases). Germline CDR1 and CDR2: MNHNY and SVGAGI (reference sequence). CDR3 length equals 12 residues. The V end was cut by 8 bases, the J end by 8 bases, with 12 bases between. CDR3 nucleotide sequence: TGTGCCAGCGGCCCAGGGTGGGAAAAACTGTTTTTT. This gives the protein CASGPGWEKLFF.